What follows are 17 T cell receptor beta chains derived from one specimen sequenced in a study of neurological immune-mediated disorders. Each CDR3 protein is one row after TCRdb ran MiXCR on the 5' RACE reads. This sample carries roughly 66,000 distinct CDR3 sequences, roughly 4.5% of them seen once, and the ten largest clones take 2.2%. What was sequenced was PBMCs. These receptors all come from a woman in her seventies with multiple sclerosis.

This clonotype has at least ten counts. This chain uses TRBV7-2 with TRBJ2-2; D not certain. The V gene lost 2 bases and the J gene lost 6 bases, with 7 bases spanning the gap. The CDR3 has 13 residues. CDR1 is SGHTA, CDR2 FQGNSA, per germline. The CDR3 DNA sequence: TGTGCCAGCAGCTTAAGCGAGCCCGGGGAGCTGTTTTTT. Translating gives CASSLSEPGELFF.

This clonotype was seen ten or more times. J is TRBJ2-7 and V is TRBV4-3, with 7 bases aligning to TRBD1. The CDR3 spans 16 residues. The germline V gene encodes CDR1 LGHNA and CDR2 YSLEER. The trim removed 0 bases at V and 5 bases at J, leaving 10 bases unmatched. CDR3 sequence: CASSQEGDRIRHEQYF. As DNA, the CDR3 is TGCGCCAGCAGCCAAGAAGGGGACAGAATAAGGCACGAGCAGTACTTC.

This clonotype has a count of ten or more. This chain connects TRBV9 to TRBJ2-2; possibly TRBD2 for D (5 bases). V lost 4 bases and J lost 6, with 13 bases in between. The CDR3 spans 14 residues. CDR1 is SGDLS, CDR2 YYNGEE, per germline. The CDR3 region has the DNA TGTGCCAGCAGCCGGACCGGGAAGGCCGGGGAGCTGTTTTTT. It translates to CASSRTGKAGELFF.

This clonotype was counted a few times. V and J are TRBV6-5 and TRBJ2-2, with 14 bases lining up with TRBD2. The V gene's germline CDR1 is MNHEY and CDR2 SVGAGI. The CDR3 is 17 amino acids. V shed 6 bases and J 4 bases; nucleotides not matched to a gene: 7. CDR3 bases: TGTGCCAGCAGCCGGGGACTAGCGGGAGTAGGCACCGGGGAGCTGTTTTTT. As protein: CASSRGLAGVGTGELFF.

The sample holds many counts of this clonotype. The CDR3 DNA follows: TGTGCCAGCAGCTTGGGTCCTCCCTACGAGCAGTACTTC. Its translation: CASSLGPPYEQYF. The rearrangement links TRBV5-6 to TRBJ2-7; D gene unclear. This CDR3 is 13 amino acids long. Trimming stripped 0 bases from V and 2 bases from J, with 6 bases between. Germline V gene sequence: CDR1 SGHDT, CDR2 YYEEEE.

The chain joins TRBV7-2 to TRBJ1-2; a possible D gene is TRBD1 (5 bases). The CDR3 spans 15 residues. V lost 5 bases and J lost 4, with 17 bases in between. The germline V gene encodes CDR1 SGHTA and CDR2 FQGNSA. This CDR3 reads CASSVGVLETYGYTF. CDR3 in DNA: TGTGCCAGCAGCGTAGGGGTTTTGGAAACCTATGGCTACACCTTC.

This clonotype was recorded many times. V gene TRBV7-9 combines with J gene TRBJ1-4; maybe TRBD1 (6 bases). Trimming left V 5 bases short and J 8 bases short, with 15 bases between. The CDR3 is 14 amino acids. The germline V gene has CDR1 SEHNR and CDR2 FQNEAQ (reference sequence). In nucleotides, the CDR3 is TGTGCCAGCAGCCTCCGGGACACGGGGGAAAAACTGTTTTTT. This translates into CASSLRDTGEKLFF.

This clonotype was detected many times. The chain uses TRBV7-9 and TRBJ1-2; D might be TRBD1 (6 bases). V lost 6 bases and J lost 7, with 18 bases in between. Germline V gene sequence: CDR1 SEHNR, CDR2 FQNEAQ (reference sequence). CDR3 length: 14 residues. CDR3 coding DNA: TGTGCCAGCAGATCTACCGGCGGGGGCCGTGGCTACACCTTC. It translates to CASRSTGGGRGYTF.

This clonotype has ten or more counts. This sequence joins TRBV6-5 and TRBJ2-7; 7 nucleotides match TRBD2. V lost 6 bases and J lost 2; bases outside the gene matches: 10. CDR1 and CDR2 from the germline V gene are MNHEY and SVGAGI. The CDR3 contains 15 residues. The CDR3 protein is CASRYSSGVTYEQYF. DNA for the CDR3: TGTGCCAGCAGGTATTCTAGCGGTGTGACCTACGAGCAGTACTTC.

This clonotype was observed at least ten times. The V call is TRBV7-2, the J call TRBJ1-5, with D possibly TRBD1 on 6 matching bases. V was shortened by 4 bases and J by 7 bases, with 17 bases between the two germline ends. Germline loops: CDR1 SGHTA, CDR2 FQGNSA. The CDR3 spans 15 residues. The CDR3 nucleotides read TGTGCCAGCAGCTCGCAGGGGACCGGGGGACAGCCCCAGCATTTT. This sequence encodes CASSSQGTGGQPQHF. Using reference TRBV7-2 and TRBJ1-5 for the parts outside the CDR3, the full variable domain is GAGVSQSPSNKVTEKGKDVELRCDPISGHTALYWYRQSLGQGLEFLIYFQGNSAPDKSGLPSDRFSAERTGGSVSTLTIQRTQQEDSAVYLCASSSQGTGGQPQHFGDGTRLSIL.

The chain links TRBV20-1 to TRBJ2-5; maybe TRBD2 (7 bases). V lost 6 bases to trimming and J lost 3 bases, with 20 bases between them. Looked up from germline, CDR1 is DFQATT and CDR2 is SNEGSKA (reference sequence). The CDR3 has 15 amino acids. This chain's CDR3 is CSAKGLGGHEETQYF. The CDR3 DNA reads as TGCAGTGCCAAAGGACTAGGGGGGCATGAAGAGACCCAGTACTTC.

This clonotype was recorded many times. The chain couples TRBV5-1 to TRBJ2-1; D is possibly TRBD1 or TRBD2 (5 bases each). The V gene lost 4 bases and the J gene lost 5 bases, with 16 bases spanning the gap. Germline CDR1 reads SGHRS; CDR2 reads YFSETQ. The CDR3 has 15 residues. The CDR3 nucleotides read TGCGCCAGCAGCGTCCGGGACCCTGAAGACAATGAGCAGTTCTTC. It is translated as CASSVRDPEDNEQFF.

This clonotype was counted ten times or more. This chain uses TRBV4-3 with TRBJ1-4, with D perhaps TRBD1 (5 bases). CDR1 and CDR2 (germline): LGHNA, YSLEER. This CDR3 has 18 amino acids. Trimming stripped 0 bases from V and 3 bases from J, with 17 bases between. CDR3 amino acids: CASSQDWKRPGANEKLFF. The CDR3 DNA is TGCGCCAGCAGCCAAGATTGGAAGCGCCCGGGGGCTAATGAAAAACTGTTTTTT.

This clonotype showed up many times. CDR3 sequence (DNA): TGTGCCAGCAGTTACTTCGGACAGGGCGAGGCTTTCTTT. As protein: CASSYFGQGEAFF. V and J are TRBV12-3 or TRBV12-4 and TRBJ1-1, with TRBD1 matching over 8 bases. This CDR3 comprises 13 residues. V was clipped by 4 bases and J by 11 bases; unmatched bases: 9.

This clonotype was found many times. This chain joins TRBV20-1 and TRBJ1-4; TRBD1 aligns across 7 bases. V lost 8 bases and J lost 8; bases outside the gene matches: 17. The CDR3 sequence is 15 residues long. Germline V CDR1 and CDR2: DFQATT, SNEGSKA (reference sequence). CDR3 nucleotide sequence: TGCAGTCTGCCCGATTGGAAGGGGGCAAGCGAAAAACTGTTTTTT. This sequence encodes CSLPDWKGASEKLFF.

This clonotype was counted at least ten times. The chain uses TRBV4-1 and TRBJ1-5, with 7 bases aligning to TRBD1. CDR1 is MGHRA and CDR2 is YSYEKL in the germline V gene. Trimming removed 5 bases from V and 3 bases from J; junction bases left unmatched: 16. The CDR3 is made up of 18 amino acids. The CDR3 DNA reads TGCGCCAGCAGCGGATGGACCCGGGGCAGGGGGGTCAATCAGCCCCAGCATTTT. Translated, it gives CASSGWTRGRGVNQPQHF.

This clonotype was detected many times. The genes are TRBV15 and TRBJ2-5; D might be TRBD1 or TRBD2, each matching 5 bases. Germline V lookup: CDR1 LNHNV, CDR2 YYDKDF (reference sequence). The CDR3 covers 13 residues. Trimming stripped 0 bases from V and 8 bases from J, with 10 bases between. The CDR3 sequence is CATSRDRDHTQYF. CDR3 nucleotides: TGTGCCACCAGCAGAGATCGGGACCATACCCAGTACTTC.